This entry describes one T cell receptor (beta chain). These data originate in a study of naive and memory T cell subsets. The beta constant-region primer was an equimolar mix of two oligonucleotides covering TRBC1 and TRBC2. TCRdb re-called the UMI-ligation and nested PCR reads with MiXCR, one entry per CDR3 protein. The table records 120,000 to 150,000 distinct CDR3 sequences, over 15% of them present only once. Germline assignment: CDR1 MDHEN and CDR2 SYDVKM. Trimming took 8 bases from V and 2 from J, leaving 25 bases between them. The CDR3 covers 19 residues. Specimen: naive CD4+ T cells from blood. This sequence joins TRBV28 and TRBJ2-6; D unresolved. The source of this sequence is a human donor in good health. The DNA for the CDR3 is TGTGCCAGCGCCCCCCGATTGACAATAGGTTCCCCTGGGGCCAACGTCCTGACTTTC. Translating gives CASAPRLTIGSPGANVLTF.